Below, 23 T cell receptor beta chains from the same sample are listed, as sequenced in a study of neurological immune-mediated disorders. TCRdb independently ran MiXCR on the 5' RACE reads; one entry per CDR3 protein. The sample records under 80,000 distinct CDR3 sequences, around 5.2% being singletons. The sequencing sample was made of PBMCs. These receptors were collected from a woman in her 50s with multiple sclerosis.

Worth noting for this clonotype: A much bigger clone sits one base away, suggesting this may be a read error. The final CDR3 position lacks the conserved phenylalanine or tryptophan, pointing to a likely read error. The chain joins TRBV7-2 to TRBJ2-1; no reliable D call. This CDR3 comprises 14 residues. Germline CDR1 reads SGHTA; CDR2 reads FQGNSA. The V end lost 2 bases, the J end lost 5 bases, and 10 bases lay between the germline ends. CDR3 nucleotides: TGTGCCAGCAGCTTACAACGCATGGACAATGAGCAGTTCTAC. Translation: CASSLQRMDNEQFY.

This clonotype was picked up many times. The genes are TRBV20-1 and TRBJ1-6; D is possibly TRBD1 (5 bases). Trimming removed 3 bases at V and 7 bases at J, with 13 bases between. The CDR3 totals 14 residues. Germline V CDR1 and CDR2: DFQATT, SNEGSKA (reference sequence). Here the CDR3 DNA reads TGCAGTGCTAGCCCGGGGACTGCCAATTCACCCCTCCACTTT. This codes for CSASPGTANSPLHF.

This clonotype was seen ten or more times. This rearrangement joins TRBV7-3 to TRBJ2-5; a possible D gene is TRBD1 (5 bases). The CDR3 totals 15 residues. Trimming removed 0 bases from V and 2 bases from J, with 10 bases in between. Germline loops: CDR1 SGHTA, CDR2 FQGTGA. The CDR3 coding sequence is TGTGCCAGCAGCTTAACGTGGGGCAGACAAGAGACCCAGTACTTC. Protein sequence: CASSLTWGRQETQYF.

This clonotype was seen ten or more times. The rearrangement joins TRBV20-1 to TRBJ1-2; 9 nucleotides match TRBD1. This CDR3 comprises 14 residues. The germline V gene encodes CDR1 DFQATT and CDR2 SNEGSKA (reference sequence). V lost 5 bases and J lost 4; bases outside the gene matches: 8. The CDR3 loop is CSAQGQGGFYGYTF. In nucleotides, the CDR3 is TGCAGTGCTCAGGGACAGGGCGGGTTCTATGGCTACACCTTC.

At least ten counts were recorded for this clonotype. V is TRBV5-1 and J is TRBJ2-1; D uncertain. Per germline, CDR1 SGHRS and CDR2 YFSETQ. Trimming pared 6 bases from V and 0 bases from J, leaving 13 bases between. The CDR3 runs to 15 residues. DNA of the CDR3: TGCGCCAGCATGGTCACGGACCGCTCCTACAATGAGCAGTTCTTC. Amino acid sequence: CASMVTDRSYNEQFF.

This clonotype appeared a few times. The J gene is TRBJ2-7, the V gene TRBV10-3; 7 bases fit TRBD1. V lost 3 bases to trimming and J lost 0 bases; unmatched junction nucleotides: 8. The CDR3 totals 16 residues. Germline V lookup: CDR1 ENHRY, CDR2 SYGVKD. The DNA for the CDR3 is TGTGCCATCAGTGACCCGGGACAGAACGTCTCCTACGAGCAGTACGTC. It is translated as CAISDPGQNVSYEQYV.

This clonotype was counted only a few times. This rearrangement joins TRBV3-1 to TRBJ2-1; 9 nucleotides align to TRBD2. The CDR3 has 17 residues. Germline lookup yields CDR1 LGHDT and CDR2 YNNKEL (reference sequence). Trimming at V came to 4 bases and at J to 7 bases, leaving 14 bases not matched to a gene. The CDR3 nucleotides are TGTGCCAGCAGCCCAAACCTACCGGGACTAGCCTTAAATGAGCAGTTCTTC. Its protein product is CASSPNLPGLALNEQFF.

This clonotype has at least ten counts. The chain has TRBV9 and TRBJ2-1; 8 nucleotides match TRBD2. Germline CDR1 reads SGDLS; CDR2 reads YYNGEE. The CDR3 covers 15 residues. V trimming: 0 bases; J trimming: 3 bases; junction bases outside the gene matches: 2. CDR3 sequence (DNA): TGTGCCAGCAGCGTAGCTGCGGGGGGCTACAATGAGCAGTTCTTC. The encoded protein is CASSVAAGGYNEQFF.

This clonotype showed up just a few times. The CDR3 loop is CSAAGQGLRAFF. The CDR3 coding sequence is TGCAGTGCGGCTGGACAGGGGTTACGAGCTTTCTTT. The chain has TRBV20-1 and TRBJ1-1; the match to TRBD1 covers 9 bases. Germline lookup yields CDR1 DFQATT and CDR2 SNEGSKA (reference sequence). With V trimmed by 6 bases and J by 10 bases, 9 bases remained unmatched. The CDR3 totals 12 residues.

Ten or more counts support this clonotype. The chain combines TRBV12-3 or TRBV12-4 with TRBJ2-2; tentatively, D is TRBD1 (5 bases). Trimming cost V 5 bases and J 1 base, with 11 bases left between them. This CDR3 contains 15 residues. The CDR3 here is CASSGDRGNTGELFF. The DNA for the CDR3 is TGTGCCAGCAGTGGGGATAGGGGGAACACCGGGGAGCTGTTTTTT.

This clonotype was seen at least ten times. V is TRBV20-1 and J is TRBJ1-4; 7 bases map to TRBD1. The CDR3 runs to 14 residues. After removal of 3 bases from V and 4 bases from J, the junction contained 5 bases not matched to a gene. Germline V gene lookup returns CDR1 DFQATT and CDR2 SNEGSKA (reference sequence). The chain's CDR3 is CSARSGQHNEKLFF. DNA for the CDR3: TGCAGTGCTAGGTCGGGACAGCATAATGAAAAACTGTTTTTT.

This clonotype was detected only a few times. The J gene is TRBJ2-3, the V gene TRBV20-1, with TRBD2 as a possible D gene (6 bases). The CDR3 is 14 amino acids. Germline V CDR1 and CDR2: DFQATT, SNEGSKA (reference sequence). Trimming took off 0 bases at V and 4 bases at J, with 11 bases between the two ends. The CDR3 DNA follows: TGCAGTGCTAGAGAGCCGCGGGGCGCAGATACGCAGTATTTT. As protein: CSAREPRGADTQYF.

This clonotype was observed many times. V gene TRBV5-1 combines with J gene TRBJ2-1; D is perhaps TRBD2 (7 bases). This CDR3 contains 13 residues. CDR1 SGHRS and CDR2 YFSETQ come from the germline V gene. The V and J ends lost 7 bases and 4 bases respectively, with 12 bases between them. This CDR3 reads CASEGGLYNEQFF. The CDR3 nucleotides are TGCGCCAGCGAGGGGGGGTTATACAATGAGCAGTTCTTC. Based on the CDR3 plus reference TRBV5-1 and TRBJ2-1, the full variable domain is KAGVTQTPRYLIKTRGQQVTLSCSPISGHRSVSWYQQTPGQGLQFLFEYFSETQRNKGNFPGRFSGRQFSNSRSEMNVSTLELGDSALYLCASEGGLYNEQFFGPGTRLTVL.

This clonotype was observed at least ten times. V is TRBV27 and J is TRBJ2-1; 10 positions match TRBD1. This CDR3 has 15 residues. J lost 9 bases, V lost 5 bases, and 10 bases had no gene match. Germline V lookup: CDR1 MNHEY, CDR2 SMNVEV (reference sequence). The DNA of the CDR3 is TGTGCCAGCAGTCCCTTAGGGGGACAGGGGAGTGAGCAGTTCTTC. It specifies CASSPLGGQGSEQFF.

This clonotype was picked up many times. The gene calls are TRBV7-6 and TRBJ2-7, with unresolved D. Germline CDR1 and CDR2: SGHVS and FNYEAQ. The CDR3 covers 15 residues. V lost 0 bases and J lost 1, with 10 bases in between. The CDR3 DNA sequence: TGTGCCAGCAGCTTAGCGCGTACAGCTTCCTACGAGCAGTACTTC. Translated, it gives CASSLARTASYEQYF.

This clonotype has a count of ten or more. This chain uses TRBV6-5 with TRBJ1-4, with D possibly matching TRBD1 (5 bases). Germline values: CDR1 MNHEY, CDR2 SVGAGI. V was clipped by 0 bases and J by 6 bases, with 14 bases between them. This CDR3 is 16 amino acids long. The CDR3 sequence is CASSYSSWGSDEKLFF. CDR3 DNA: TGTGCCAGCAGTTACTCGAGTTGGGGGAGCGATGAAAAACTGTTTTTT.

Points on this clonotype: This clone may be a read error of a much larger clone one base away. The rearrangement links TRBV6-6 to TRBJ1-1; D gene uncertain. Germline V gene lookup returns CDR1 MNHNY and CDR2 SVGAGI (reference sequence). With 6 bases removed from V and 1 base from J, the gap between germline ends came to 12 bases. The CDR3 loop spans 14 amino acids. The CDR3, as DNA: TGTGCCAGCAGGGGTGCGACTTCGAACACTGAAGCTTTCTTT. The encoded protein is CASRGATSNTEAFF.

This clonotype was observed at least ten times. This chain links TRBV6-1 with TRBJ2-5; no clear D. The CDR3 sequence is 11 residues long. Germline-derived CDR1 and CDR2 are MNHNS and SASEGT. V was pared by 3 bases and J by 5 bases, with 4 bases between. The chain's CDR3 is CASSDRETQYF. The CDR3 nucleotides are TGTGCCAGCAGTGACCGGGAGACCCAGTACTTC.

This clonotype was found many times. The CDR3 region is CASSGQETQYF. CDR3 bases: TGCGCCAGCAGCGGGCAAGAGACCCAGTACTTC. V and J are TRBV5-1 and TRBJ2-5; D unclear. The V end was cut by 4 bases, the J end by 2 bases, with 3 bases between. Germline CDR1 SGHRS, CDR2 YFSETQ. The CDR3 contains 11 residues.

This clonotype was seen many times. CDR3 sequence (DNA): TGTGCCAGCAGCGCCCTTGGAGGGGGTACCTACAATGAGCAGTTCTTC. Protein: CASSALGGGTYNEQFF. The chain uses TRBV21-1 and TRBJ2-1. TRBV21-1 is a pseudogene. The CDR3 runs 16 residues.

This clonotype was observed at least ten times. This CDR3 is CAISGTGIPGYTF. The CDR3 DNA sequence: TGTGCCATCTCCGGGACAGGGATACCCGGCTACACCTTC. The chain couples TRBV12-3 or TRBV12-4 to TRBJ1-2; 9 bases agree with TRBD1. The CDR3 covers 13 residues. After removal of 10 bases from V and 8 bases from J, the junction contained 11 bases not matched to a gene.

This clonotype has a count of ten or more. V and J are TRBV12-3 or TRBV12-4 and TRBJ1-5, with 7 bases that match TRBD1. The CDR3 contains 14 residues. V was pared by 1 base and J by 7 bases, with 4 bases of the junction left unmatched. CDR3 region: CASSLGQGRQPQHF. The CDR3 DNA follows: TGTGCCAGCAGTTTAGGACAGGGCCGGCAGCCCCAGCATTTT.

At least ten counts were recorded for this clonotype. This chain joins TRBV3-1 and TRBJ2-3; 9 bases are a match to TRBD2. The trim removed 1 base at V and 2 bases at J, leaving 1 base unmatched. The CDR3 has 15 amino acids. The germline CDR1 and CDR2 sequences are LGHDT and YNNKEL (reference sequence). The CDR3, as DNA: TGTGCCAGCAGCCAAGCTAGCGGGGTCACAGATACGCAGTATTTT. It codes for CASSQASGVTDTQYF.